Each of the 22 T cell receptor beta chains below was sequenced from the same sample in a study of CXCR3-negative and CXCR3-positive naive CD8 T cells. Study-level findings and limits: The study found more hydrophobic TRB CDR3s in CXCR3-positive naive cells than in CXCR3-negative naive cells.

Their cognate antigens are unknown. Each TRB cDNA library was prepared by 5' RACE (with UMI labels). TCRdb derives one entry per CDR3 protein from the 5' RACE reads, leaving out DNA. The sample's table shows approximately 140,000 distinct CDR3 sequences. Sequencing input: naive CXCR3+ CD8+ T cells from blood. Subset specified: CD45RO-CCR7+CD27+CD95- naive CD8+ T cells expressing CXCR3 (TNR3+). The receptors were sampled from a human donor in good health. Some clones in this sample may be carry-over from other donors' samples.

The CDR3 here is CSVVEWGNAYEQYF. The chain couples TRBV29-1 to TRBJ2-7; TCRdb reports TRBD1, a call that lacks DNA to check it against. The CDR3 length is 14 residues. Germline V gives CDR1 SQVTM, CDR2 ANQGSEA.

The rearrangement joins TRBV4-1 to TRBJ2-2; TCRdb selects TRBD2, and the lack of DNA leaves this call unchecked. Germline CDR1 and CDR2: MGHRA and YSYEKL. The CDR3 consists of 16 residues. The CDR3 protein is CASSPGLAGDTGELFF.

The chain links TRBV7-6 to TRBJ2-7; checking the TCRdb D call of TRBD1 is not possible without DNA. The germline gives CDR1 SGHVS, CDR2 FNYEAQ. The CDR3 length is 14 residues. This chain's CDR3 is CASSQGSPSYEQYF.

V is TRBV29-1 and J is TRBJ2-7; the D gene TCRdb calls, TRBD2, cannot be checked with no DNA. CDR3 length: 19 residues. In germline, CDR1 is SQVTM, CDR2 ANQGSEA. CDR3 in amino acids: CSVELGGTSGLSASYGQYF.

The rearrangement links TRBV5-1 to TRBJ2-7. CDR3 length: 12 residues. Per the germline V gene, CDR1 is SGHRS and CDR2 is YFSETQ. The CDR3 here is CASSLAGNEQYF.

The chain is built from TRBV5-6 and TRBJ2-7; with no DNA, the TCRdb D assignment of TRBD1 cannot be verified. The CDR3 loop spans 15 amino acids. CDR1 and CDR2 (germline): SGHDT, YYEEEE. The CDR3 sequence: CASSRGDSTSYEQYF.

This CDR3 is CASSFPAGGEQYF. V usage is TRBV28 and J usage is TRBJ2-7; TCRdb's D call of TRBD2 is untestable without DNA. The V gene's germline CDR1 is MDHEN and CDR2 SYDVKM. The CDR3 runs to 13 residues.

This sequence joins TRBV5-6 and TRBJ1-5; with no DNA, the TCRdb D assignment of TRBD1 cannot be verified. The CDR3 has 15 residues. CDR1 SGHDT and CDR2 YYEEEE come from the germline V gene. The CDR3 region is CASSLGAGSNQPQHF.

The V gene is TRBV9, the J gene TRBJ1-3. CDR3 length: 15 residues. CDR1 SGDLS and CDR2 YYNGEE come from the germline V gene. CDR3 sequence: CASSVASGYGNTIYF.

This chain links TRBV4-1 with TRBJ1-1. This CDR3 contains 16 residues. The germline CDR1 and CDR2 sequences are MGHRA and YSYEKL. CDR3 region: CASSQGIHPLNTEAFF.

V and J are TRBV28 and TRBJ1-3; the D call of TRBD1 rests on TCRdb alone, since no DNA is present to check it. The CDR3 is 14 amino acids. Per the germline V gene, CDR1 is MDHEN and CDR2 is SYDVKM. CDR3 sequence: CASSDSNSGNTIYF.

The chain has TRBV7-3 and TRBJ1-2; checking the TCRdb D call of TRBD1 is not possible without DNA. The germline gives CDR1 SGHTA, CDR2 FQGTGA. The CDR3 spans 14 residues. CDR3 in amino acids: CASSSGTGIYGYTF.

J is TRBJ2-1 and V is TRBV7-9. Germline CDR1 reads SEHNR; CDR2 reads FQNEAQ (reference sequence). The CDR3 sequence is 15 residues long. CDR3 residues: CASSPTDSSYNEQFF.

This chain links TRBV20-1 with TRBJ2-7; TCRdb's D call of TRBD1 is untestable without DNA. In germline, CDR1 is DFQATT, CDR2 SNEGSKA (reference sequence). The length of the CDR3 is 13 residues. CDR3 sequence: CSARPGQVYEQYF.

This CDR3 reads CASSYPGKNTEAFF. The rearrangement uses TRBV28 and TRBJ1-1; TCRdb lists TRBD1, though no DNA is available to test this call. The V gene's germline CDR1 is MDHEN and CDR2 SYDVKM. This CDR3 is 14 amino acids long.

The gene calls are TRBV29-1 and TRBJ2-2. The CDR3 is 11 residues long. Germline V lookup: CDR1 SQVTM, CDR2 ANQGSEA. The CDR3 spells CSVVDTGELFF.

CDR3 sequence: CASSFSGWMGEQYF. The chain is built from TRBV27 and TRBJ2-7. CDR1 MNHEY and CDR2 SMNVEV come from the germline V gene (reference sequence). The CDR3 extends over 14 amino acids.

V and J are TRBV5-1 and TRBJ2-7; with no DNA, the TCRdb D assignment of TRBD1 cannot be verified. The CDR3 is 14 residues long. The V gene's germline CDR1 is SGHRS and CDR2 YFSETQ. The CDR3 spells CASSFGTGAYEQYF.

The V call is TRBV30, the J call TRBJ1-1; the TRBD1 assignment by TCRdb is unverifiable without DNA. The CDR3 totals 14 residues. Germline CDR1 and CDR2: GTSNPN and SVGIG (reference sequence). CDR3 residues: CAWSVGTANTEAFF. Full variable domain (rest looked up from reference TRBV30 and TRBJ1-1): SQTIHQWPATLVQPVGSPLSLECTVEGTSNPNLYWYRQAAGRGLQLLFYSVGIGQISSEVPQNLSASRPQDRQFILSSKKLLLSDSGFYLCAWSVGTANTEAFFGQGTRLTVV.

The CDR3 protein is CASSSRSDFPPLYEQYF. This rearrangement joins TRBV27 to TRBJ2-7; the TCRdb call, TRBD2, lacks DNA for checking. The germline V gene has CDR1 MNHEY and CDR2 SMNVEV (reference sequence). The CDR3 sequence is 17 residues long.

The CDR3 region is CASSGIRALNPYEQYF. V and J are TRBV6-5 and TRBJ2-7; the TRBD2 assignment by TCRdb is unverifiable without DNA. The CDR3 runs to 16 residues. Germline V gene lookup returns CDR1 MNHEY and CDR2 SVGAGI.

V is TRBV5-1 and J is TRBJ1-5; TCRdb's D call, TRBD1, is unchecked because there is no DNA. Germline V lookup: CDR1 SGHRS, CDR2 YFSETQ. The CDR3 totals 15 residues. CDR3 sequence reads: CASSPLGGGSQPQHF.